This T cell receptor (beta chain) was identified during a study of cytomegalovirus exposure and HLA in healthy donors. Overall study results and limits: Both high specificity and high sensitivity reportedly marked the classifier's diagnosis of cytomegalovirus status. Cytomegalovirus association was listed for under 200 TCR beta chains.

Points on this clone: Antigen: not known.

PCR primers comprised 60 Vbeta and 13 Jbeta primers. Produced via immunoSEQ multiplex PCR; TCRdb's table is partial and in-frame only. Of about 220,000 clones in the sample, approximately 83% are singletons; the top ten hold under 0.85%. The V end lost 1 base, the J end lost 5 bases, and 11 bases lay between the germline ends. The CDR3 is 14 residues long. Germline V gives CDR1 SGHDN, CDR2 FVKESK. This chain links TRBV14 with TRBJ1-2; D is possibly TRBD1 (5 bases). Sequencing was carried out using PBMCs. This clonotype was sampled from a boy aged 2 to 9 in good health and CMV-seronegative. The CDR3 nucleotides are TGTGCCAGCAGCCAAGGCGGGGCTCGGTATGGCTACACCTTC. Translating it yields CASSQGGARYGYTF.